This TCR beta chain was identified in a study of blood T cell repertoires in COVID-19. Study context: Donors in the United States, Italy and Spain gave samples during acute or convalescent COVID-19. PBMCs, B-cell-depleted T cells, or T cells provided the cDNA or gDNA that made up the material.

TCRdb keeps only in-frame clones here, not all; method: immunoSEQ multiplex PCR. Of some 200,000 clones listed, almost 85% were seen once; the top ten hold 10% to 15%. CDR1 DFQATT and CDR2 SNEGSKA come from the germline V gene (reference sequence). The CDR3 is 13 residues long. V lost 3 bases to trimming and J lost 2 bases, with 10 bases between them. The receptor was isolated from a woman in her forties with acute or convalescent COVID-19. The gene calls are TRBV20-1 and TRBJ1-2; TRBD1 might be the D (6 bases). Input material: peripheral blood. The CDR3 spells CSASTGLNYGYTF. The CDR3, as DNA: TGCAGTGCTAGTACAGGGTTGAACTATGGCTACACCTTC.